The source of this TCR beta chain is a study of blood T cell repertoires in COVID-19. Across the study: Samples representing acute and convalescent COVID-19 were sourced from the United States, Italy and Spain. PBMCs, B-cell-depleted T cells, or T cells were the source of the cDNA or gDNA that made up the material.

As processed by the authors: The assay estimated nucleated cells by amplifying reference gene primers. The repertoire was sequenced with immunoSEQ multiplex PCR; TCRdb's copy has only in-frame clones and lacks some. V, J and clone size derive from that table, while D and trimming were established from the DNA sequence. The table has about 400,000 clones, roughly 88% seen once. CDR1 and CDR2 from the germline V gene are SGHRS and YFSETQ. There are 15 residues in the CDR3. V lost 5 bases to trimming and J lost 2 bases; unmatched junction nucleotides: 7. The sequenced sample consisted of peripheral blood. The sequence was obtained from a woman aged 30 to 39 with active or convalescent COVID-19. The rearrangement uses TRBV5-1 and TRBJ2-1, with TRBD1 identical over 7 bases. For the CDR3, the DNA is TGCGCCAGCAGATCCGGGACAGAGACCTACAATGAGCAGTTCTTC. This translates into CASRSGTETYNEQFF.